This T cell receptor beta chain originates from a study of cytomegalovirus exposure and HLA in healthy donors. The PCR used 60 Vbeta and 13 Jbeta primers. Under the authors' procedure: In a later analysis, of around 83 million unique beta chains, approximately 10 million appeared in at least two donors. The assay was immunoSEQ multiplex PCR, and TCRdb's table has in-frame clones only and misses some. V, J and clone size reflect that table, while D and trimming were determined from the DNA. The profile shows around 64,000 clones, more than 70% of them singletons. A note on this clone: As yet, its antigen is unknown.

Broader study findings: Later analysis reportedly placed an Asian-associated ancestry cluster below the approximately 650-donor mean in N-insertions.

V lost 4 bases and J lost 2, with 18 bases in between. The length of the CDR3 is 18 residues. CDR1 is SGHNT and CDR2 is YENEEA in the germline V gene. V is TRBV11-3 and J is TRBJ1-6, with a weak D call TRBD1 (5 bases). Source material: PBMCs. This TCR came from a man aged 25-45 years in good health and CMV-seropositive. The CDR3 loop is CASSYTETRGAYNSPLHF. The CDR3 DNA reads TGTGCCAGCAGCTACACTGAGACACGGGGGGCCTATAATTCACCCCTCCACTTT.